These 26 T cell receptor beta chains share one sample of origin, sequenced in a study of T-cell reconstitution after alpha-beta-depleted transplantation in children. The TCRbeta library was prepared with unique molecular identifiers. TCRdb reanalysed the PCR reads using MiXCR and keeps one entry per CDR3 protein. In the table there are some 600,000 distinct CDR3 sequences, approximately 13% of which are singletons. Sample: PBMCs, mostly from graft donor cells, taken 360 days after TCRalphabeta/CD19-depleted stem cell transplant. These receptor sequences come from a male patient younger than 18 who had a stem cell transplant for acute myeloid leukemia, so the T cells may come from the graft donor.

V and J are TRBV4-3 and TRBJ2-5; 9 nucleotides match TRBD1. CDR1 and CDR2 (germline): LGHNA, YSLEER. Trimming cost V 2 bases and J 5 bases; bases outside gene matches: 3. This CDR3 region has 14 residues. The CDR3 sequence: CASSQTGTGETQYF. The CDR3 DNA follows: TGCGCCAGCAGCCAAACCGGGACAGGGGAGACCCAGTACTTC.

This clonotype was seen more than once but under ten times. The chain has TRBV28 and TRBJ2-2; TRBD2 matches at 9 bases. Germline assignment: CDR1 MDHEN and CDR2 SYDVKM. The V segment lost 2 bases and the J segment 5 bases; nucleotides outside the gene matches: 6. This CDR3 spans 16 amino acids. CDR3 region: CASSLAGGPITGELFF. The CDR3 coding sequence is TGTGCCAGCAGTTTAGCGGGAGGGCCTATTACCGGGGAGCTGTTTTTT.

This clonotype was counted at least ten times. J is TRBJ2-1 and V is TRBV25-1; weak D call: TRBD2 (5 bases). V was clipped by 0 bases and J by 6 bases, with 6 bases between them. From germline, CDR1 is MGHDK and CDR2 SYGVNS. The CDR3 length is 13 residues. This CDR3 is CASSEYGSNEQFF. CDR3 bases: TGTGCCAGCAGTGAATATGGGAGCAATGAGCAGTTCTTC.

This clonotype has just a few counts. V usage is TRBV9 and J usage is TRBJ2-7; the match to TRBD2 covers 9 bases. The CDR3 spans 15 residues. Per the germline V gene, CDR1 is SGDLS and CDR2 is YYNGEE. The V segment lost 0 bases and the J segment 3 bases; nucleotides outside the gene matches: 4. CDR3 DNA sequence: TGTGCCAGCAGCGTAGAAATAGCGGGAGACTACGAGCAGTACTTC. This sequence encodes CASSVEIAGDYEQYF. Supplemented by reference TRBV9 and TRBJ2-7, the full variable domain reads DSGVTQTPKHLITATGQRVTLRCSPRSGDLSVYWYQQSLDQGLQFLIQYYNGEERAKGNILERFSAQQFPDLHSELNLSSLELGDSALYFCASSVEIAGDYEQYFGPGTRLTVT.

This clonotype appeared a few times. The chain couples TRBV7-6 to TRBJ2-1, with 12 bases that match TRBD2. The CDR3 loop spans 18 amino acids. Germline CDR1 is SGHVS and CDR2 is FNYEAQ. V gave up 3 bases and J gave up 2 bases; unmatched junction bases: 8. CDR3 in DNA: TGTGCCAGCAGCTTTGAGACTAGCGGGAGCCGCACCTACAATGAGCAGTTCTTC. Protein sequence: CASSFETSGSRTYNEQFF.

The chain couples TRBV15 to TRBJ2-5, with 8 bases lining up with TRBD1. The CDR3 extends over 19 amino acids. Trimming at V came to 2 bases and at J to 1 base, leaving 15 bases not matched to a gene. Germline CDR1 reads LNHNV; CDR2 reads YYDKDF (reference sequence). Here the CDR3 reads CATSRTPLGTGFIQETQYF. The CDR3 nucleotides are TGTGCCACCAGCAGAACCCCGTTGGGGACAGGTTTCATCCAAGAGACCCAGTACTTC.

This clonotype has just a few counts. V usage is TRBV2 and J usage is TRBJ2-7; TRBD2 matches 9 bases. CDR3 length: 14 amino acids. Germline V gives CDR1 SNHLY, CDR2 FYNNEI. Trimming removed 3 bases from V and 5 bases from J; junction bases left unmatched: 5. CDR3 sequence reads: CASSEGGREHEQYF. Written as DNA, the CDR3 is TGTGCCAGCAGTGAGGGCGGGAGGGAACACGAGCAGTACTTC.

The J gene is TRBJ2-1, the V gene TRBV7-2, with D possibly TRBD2 on 5 matching bases. Germline loops: CDR1 SGHTA, CDR2 FQGNSA. The CDR3 has 15 amino acids. Trimming left V 2 bases short and J 0 bases short, with 8 bases between. The CDR3 DNA is TGTGCCAGCAGCTTATCTGAGGGCTCCTACAATGAGCAGTTCTTC. It specifies CASSLSEGSYNEQFF.

This clonotype has more than one count but fewer than ten. The chain recombines TRBV27 with TRBJ1-5; D is undetermined. This CDR3 comprises 14 residues. The V gene lost 5 bases and the J gene lost 3 bases, with 11 bases spanning the gap. Germline CDR1 is MNHEY and CDR2 is SMNVEV (reference sequence). The CDR3 here is CASSPSRANQPQHF. CDR3 DNA sequence: TGTGCCAGCAGTCCGTCGCGGGCCAATCAGCCCCAGCATTTT.

This rearrangement joins TRBV7-2 to TRBJ1-1; unclear D gene. V lost 0 bases and J lost 0, with 11 bases in between. CDR1 is SGHTA and CDR2 is FQGNSA in the germline V gene. This CDR3 is 16 amino acids long. CDR3 DNA: TGTGCCAGCAGCTTAGCGGCACGGCTAATGAACACTGAAGCTTTCTTT. Its translation: CASSLAARLMNTEAFF. Full variable domain (missing parts from reference TRBV7-2 and TRBJ1-1): GAGVSQSPSNKVTEKGKDVELRCDPISGHTALYWYRQSLGQGLEFLIYFQGNSAPDKSGLPSDRFSAERTGGSVSTLTIQRTQQEDSAVYLCASSLAARLMNTEAFFGQGTRLTVV.

This rearrangement joins TRBV28 to TRBJ2-5; D is perhaps TRBD1 (5 bases). The V gene's germline CDR1 is MDHEN and CDR2 SYDVKM. The CDR3 is 13 residues long. The germline V and J ends were trimmed by 9 bases and 5 bases, with 16 bases remaining between them. The CDR3 spells CASKQVVDETQYF. The CDR3 DNA is TGTGCCAGTAAACAGGTGGTAGACGAGACCCAGTACTTC.

This clonotype was detected many times. The chain carries TRBV4-3 and TRBJ2-1; 7 positions match TRBD2. The CDR3 extends over 18 amino acids. V was pared by 0 bases and J by 1 base, with 9 bases of the junction left unmatched. The germline V gene encodes CDR1 LGHNA and CDR2 YSLEER. CDR3 loop: CASSQDIGREWSYNEQFF. The CDR3 nucleotides read TGCGCCAGCAGCCAAGATATAGGGCGGGAGTGGTCCTACAATGAGCAGTTCTTC.

This clonotype was counted between two and nine times. This chain uses TRBV29-1 with TRBJ2-5; 11 bases are a match to TRBD1. This CDR3 comprises 13 residues. Per the germline V gene, CDR1 is SQVTM and CDR2 is ANQGSEA. Trimming took 7 bases from V and 4 from J; bases not matched to a gene: 5. The DNA of the CDR3 is TGCAGCGGGGGGACAGGGGGTGGAGAGACCCAGTACTTC. This encodes CSGGTGGGETQYF.

This clonotype has only a few counts. The chain combines TRBV6-2 or TRBV6-3 with TRBJ1-1; maybe TRBD1 (5 bases). The CDR3 totals 14 residues. V shed 3 bases and J shed 5 bases, with 13 bases lying between them. Germline loops: CDR1 MNHEY, CDR2 SVGEGT. The CDR3 coding sequence is TGTGCCAGCAGTTATTTGCCAGGGAAAACTGAAGCTTTCTTT. Translation: CASSYLPGKTEAFF.

This clonotype showed up just a few times. Its ends do not fully match the called genes, so a read error is possible. The gene calls are TRBV7-7 and TRBJ2-5, with no clear D. Germline V gene sequence: CDR1 SSHAT, CDR2 FNYEAQ (reference sequence). This CDR3 region has 13 residues. CDR3 DNA: TGTGCTAGCAGCTTAGATTTCCTTGGAACCCAGTACTTC. Translating gives CASSLDFLGTQYF.

This clonotype has at least ten counts. This chain connects TRBV20-1 to TRBJ2-2; D is unresolved. V dropped 0 bases and J dropped 0 bases, with 11 bases sitting between them. CDR1 and CDR2 from the germline V gene are DFQATT and SNEGSKA (reference sequence). The CDR3 is 16 amino acids. The CDR3 loop is CSARDPARTNTGELFF. CDR3 nucleotides: TGCAGTGCTAGAGATCCGGCGCGAACGAACACCGGGGAGCTGTTTTTT.

The V gene is TRBV29-1, the J gene TRBJ2-7; D is possibly TRBD2 (6 bases). This CDR3 is 15 amino acids long. V was shortened by 3 bases and J by 1 base, with 16 bases between the two germline ends. The germline V gene has CDR1 SQVTM and CDR2 ANQGSEA. The CDR3 DNA reads TGCAGCGTTGAGTGGCGTGGCGGGAAGTCCTACGAGCAGTACTTC. Translated: CSVEWRGGKSYEQYF.

This clonotype was picked up many times. J is TRBJ2-1 and V is TRBV28; tentatively, D is TRBD1 or TRBD2 (6 bases each). The CDR3 contains 13 residues. Germline lookup yields CDR1 MDHEN and CDR2 SYDVKM. The V end lost 8 bases, the J end lost 2 bases, and 10 bases lay between the germline ends. CDR3 nucleotides: TGTGCCAGCGGGGGGCCTGCCTACAATGAGCAGTTCTTC. Encoded protein: CASGGPAYNEQFF.

In its sample, this clonotype was seen many times. V gene TRBV20-1 combines with J gene TRBJ2-7; D not resolved. Germline loops: CDR1 DFQATT, CDR2 SNEGSKA (reference sequence). V was pared by 1 base and J by 4 bases, with 5 bases between. This CDR3 comprises 11 residues. The CDR3 is CSARVLYEQYF. The CDR3 region has the DNA TGCAGTGCTAGAGTTCTTTACGAGCAGTACTTC.

The V and J genes are TRBV7-6 and TRBJ2-7; TRBD1 or TRBD2 may be the D gene (5 bases each). Trimming took off 6 bases at V and 1 base at J, with 19 bases between the two ends. CDR3 length equals 16 residues. Germline V gives CDR1 SGHVS, CDR2 FNYEAQ. CDR3 coding DNA: TGTGCCAGCAGACCCGGGATTGACACAGGTTCCTACGAGCAGTACTTC. It specifies CASRPGIDTGSYEQYF.

This clonotype was found a few times. The V and J genes are TRBV12-3 or TRBV12-4 and TRBJ2-7, with D possibly called TRBD1 or TRBD2 (5 bases each). There are 14 residues in the CDR3. Deletions cut 2 bases from V and 3 bases from J, with 11 bases between. The CDR3 bases are TGTGCCAGCAGTTTACGGGACGGATACTACGAGCAGTACTTC. It specifies CASSLRDGYYEQYF.

The chain's CDR3 is CASSRLTGGIEQYF. For the CDR3, the DNA is TGTGCCAGCAGCCGTTTGACAGGGGGCATCGAGCAGTACTTC. The gene calls are TRBV7-8 and TRBJ2-7; 10 positions agree with TRBD1. CDR1 and CDR2 from the germline V gene are SGHVS and FQNEAQ. Trimming at V came to 5 bases and at J to 6 bases, leaving 7 bases not matched to a gene. CDR3 length equals 14 residues. Using reference TRBV7-8 and TRBJ2-7 for the parts outside the CDR3, the full variable domain is GAGVSQSPRYKVAKRGQDVALRCDPISGHVSLFWYQQALGQGPEFLTYFQNEAQLDKSGLPSDRFFAERPEGSVSTLKIQRTQQEDSAVYLCASSRLTGGIEQYFGPGTRLTVT.

The rearrangement joins TRBV12-3 or TRBV12-4 to TRBJ1-1, with no clear D. V was clipped by 2 bases and J by 5 bases, with 12 bases between them. This CDR3 is built from 14 residues. CDR3 nucleotide sequence: TGTGCCAGCAGTTTATCTGGGGATCTGACTGAAGCTTTCTTT. It codes for CASSLSGDLTEAFF.

V gene TRBV20-1 combines with J gene TRBJ2-7, with 8 bases that match TRBD2. The germline V gene has CDR1 DFQATT and CDR2 SNEGSKA (reference sequence). CDR3 size: 14 residues. J gave up 3 bases and V 8 bases, and 12 bases lay outside the gene matches. The CDR3 nucleotides are TGCAGTTCCTGGCCCCGAGCGGGAGACTACGAGCAGTACTTC. It yields the protein CSSWPRAGDYEQYF.

The CDR3 DNA sequence: TGTGCCAGCTCACTTGTCTTCAAGGAGACCCAGTACTTC. It yields the protein CASSLVFKETQYF. V is TRBV18 and J is TRBJ2-5; no definite D call. The germline CDR1 and CDR2 sequences are KGHSH and LQKENI. The CDR3 runs to 13 residues. V lost 4 bases, J lost 5 bases, and 11 bases lay in between.

This clonotype was counted only a few times. The chain couples TRBV4-3 to TRBJ2-1; 10 nucleotides line up with TRBD2. The CDR3 runs to 15 residues. V dropped 1 base and J dropped 12; count of bases not matched to a gene: 9. Germline CDR1 is LGHNA and CDR2 is YSLEER. The CDR3 here is CASSQGTSGVTGQFF. The CDR3 nucleotides are TGCGCCAGCAGCCAAGGCACTAGCGGGGTTACGGGGCAGTTCTTC.